This entry lists 2 T cell receptor beta chains sequenced from one sample in a study of blood T cell repertoires in COVID-19. Only in-frame clones appear in the TCRdb table, and some are missing; sequencing was by immunoSEQ multiplex PCR. The sample lists under 350,000 clones; under 90% were seen once. Sequencing was performed on peripheral blood. These receptors were taken from a woman between 25 and 40 years old with COVID-19, enrolled during active disease.

The rearrangement joins TRBV12-3 or TRBV12-4 to TRBJ1-2; unclear D gene. Trimming cost V 4 bases and J 2 bases, with 5 bases left between them. This CDR3 contains 12 residues. The CDR3 region is CASSSHNYGYTF. DNA for the CDR3: TGTGCCAGCAGTTCACACAACTATGGCTACACCTTC.

The CDR3 protein is CASGGVSQGDTQYF. Written as DNA, the CDR3 is TGCGCCTCCGGGGGGGTTTCTCAGGGAGATACGCAGTATTTT. The chain employs TRBV10-2 and TRBJ2-3; 8 positions match TRBD2. The CDR3 consists of 14 residues. V lost 11 bases, J lost 5 bases, and 12 bases stayed unmatched. The germline CDR1 and CDR2 sequences are WSHSY and SAAADI.